A single sample is the source of the 27 T cell receptor beta chains below, sequenced in a study of T cell repertoires in cytomegalovirus infection. One entry per CDR3 protein, called by TCRdb with MiXCR from the reads. The table includes some 300,000 distinct CDR3 sequences, about 9.1% detected once. The sequencing input was PBMCs. These receptors all stem from a human donor in good health (CMV status not recorded). Some clones in this sample may be carry-over from other donors' samples.

The sample holds many counts of this clonotype. This chain connects TRBV6-2 or TRBV6-3 to TRBJ1-1; D gene unclear. CDR3 length equals 16 residues. The germline gives CDR1 MNHEY, CDR2 SVGEGT. V was pared by 2 bases and J by 2 bases, with 15 bases between. CDR3 amino acids: CASSYLLGSGNTEAFF. CDR3 coding DNA: TGTGCCAGCAGTTACCTTCTAGGTTCGGGTAACACTGAAGCTTTCTTT.

This clonotype has a count of ten or more. The rearrangement links TRBV29-1 to TRBJ2-2; 7 nucleotides line up with TRBD1. The CDR3 totals 14 residues. Germline lookup yields CDR1 SQVTM and CDR2 ANQGSEA. V shed 3 bases, J shed 0 bases, and the junction held 1 base outside the gene matches. The CDR3 spells CSVEGQTNTGELFF. CDR3 DNA: TGCAGCGTTGAGGGACAGACGAACACCGGGGAGCTGTTTTTT.

This clonotype showed up many times. The V and J genes are TRBV11-3 and TRBJ2-1; 7 positions match TRBD2. The V gene's germline CDR1 is SGHNT and CDR2 YENEEA. V was pared by 4 bases and J by 4 bases, with 4 bases of the junction left unmatched. CDR3 length equals 14 residues. Here the CDR3 reads CASSSKRGYNEQFF. CDR3 coding DNA: TGTGCCAGCAGCTCGAAGCGGGGATACAATGAGCAGTTCTTC.

This clonotype was detected only a few times. The chain carries TRBV7-9 and TRBJ2-3; unclear D gene. This CDR3 spans 11 amino acids. Germline lookup yields CDR1 SEHNR and CDR2 FQNEAQ (reference sequence). Trimming took off 5 bases at V and 9 bases at J, with 9 bases between the two ends. The DNA of the CDR3 is TGTGCCAGCAGCGTAGAAGGCACGCAGTATTTT. Encoded protein: CASSVEGTQYF.

This clonotype was detected a few times. This chain connects TRBV28 to TRBJ2-7, with TRBD1 identical over 7 bases. The CDR3 is 15 residues long. The V gene end was trimmed by 4 bases and the J gene end by 3 bases; junction bases not matched to a gene: 9. CDR1 is MDHEN, CDR2 SYDVKM, per germline. As DNA, the CDR3 is TGTGCCAGCAGTTCCTCCGGGACAGCGGTCTACGAGCAGTACGTC. Translating gives CASSSSGTAVYEQYV.

Only a few counts were recorded for this clonotype. J is TRBJ2-1 and V is TRBV25-1, with 9 bases fitting TRBD2. CDR3 size: 14 residues. Germline CDR1 reads MGHDK; CDR2 reads SYGVNS. V dropped 6 bases and J dropped 4; count of bases not matched to a gene: 4. The CDR3 bases are TGTGCCAGCAGGGGACTAGCTGATTACAATGAGCAGTTCTTC. The encoded protein is CASRGLADYNEQFF.

This clonotype was seen repeatedly, ten times or more. The chain uses TRBV6-6 and TRBJ2-7; TRBD1 is a possible D gene (6 bases). CDR3 size: 13 residues. CDR1 MNHNY and CDR2 SVGAGI come from the germline V gene (reference sequence). Trimming took 3 bases from V and 3 from J, leaving 9 bases between them. CDR3 DNA: TGTGCCAGCAGTTATTCGGACAGCTACGAGCAGTACGTC. It yields the protein CASSYSDSYEQYV.

This clonotype was counted ten times or more. J is TRBJ2-3 and V is TRBV2; 7 nucleotides match TRBD2. CDR1 is SNHLY, CDR2 FYNNEI, per germline. V was pared by 6 bases and J by 0 bases, with 12 bases of the junction left unmatched. The length of the CDR3 is 17 residues. CDR3 amino acids: CASSNQLSGASTDTQYF. The CDR3 DNA is TGTGCCAGCAGCAACCAGTTAAGCGGGGCAAGCACAGATACGCAGTATTTT.

The rearrangement joins TRBV20-1 to TRBJ2-1, with TRBD1 matching over 10 bases. The CDR3 spans 14 residues. Germline V CDR1 and CDR2: DFQATT, SNEGSKA (reference sequence). The CDR3 loop is CKNTGTGVYNEQFF. The CDR3 DNA is TGCAAAAATACCGGGACAGGGGTATACAATGAGCAGTTCTTC.

The chain links TRBV12-5 to TRBJ2-1; tentative D call: TRBD2 (6 bases). Germline assignment: CDR1 LGHNT and CDR2 FRNRAP. The CDR3 has 16 amino acids. V dropped 4 bases and J dropped 3 bases, with 16 bases sitting between them. The CDR3 protein is CASGYDGGLIYNEQFF. The CDR3 coding sequence is TGTGCTAGTGGTTACGACGGGGGTTTGATCTACAATGAGCAGTTCTTC.

This clonotype has only a few counts. This chain joins TRBV3-1 and TRBJ2-1; TRBD1 agrees at 10 bases. Per germline, CDR1 LGHDT and CDR2 YNNKEL (reference sequence). CDR3 length: 16 residues. The trim removed 6 bases at V and 4 bases at J, leaving 9 bases unmatched. CDR3 residues: CASSQTGTGAYNEQFF. Written as DNA, the CDR3 is TGTGCCAGCAGTCAAACCGGGACAGGGGCGTACAATGAGCAGTTCTTC.

The V call is TRBV9, the J call TRBJ2-5; 7 nucleotides align to TRBD2. Germline V gene lookup returns CDR1 SGDLS and CDR2 YYNGEE. The CDR3 is 15 amino acids. V lost 4 bases to trimming and J lost 1 base; unmatched junction nucleotides: 7. The CDR3 nucleotides read TGTGCCAGCAGCCCCAGCGGGGCTATCCAAGAGACCCAGTACTTC. Its protein is CASSPSGAIQETQYF.

This clonotype was recorded many times. This chain joins TRBV7-6 and TRBJ2-3; D not resolved. Looked up from germline, CDR1 is SGHVS and CDR2 is FNYEAQ. Trimming removed 3 bases from V and 0 bases from J, with 7 bases in between. The CDR3 spans 14 residues. The CDR3 nucleotides are TGTGCCAGCAGCTTTGGTCCTAGCACAGATACGCAGTATTTT. As protein: CASSFGPSTDTQYF.

This clonotype was observed many times. The genes are TRBV12-3 or TRBV12-4 and TRBJ1-6, with D hard to call. The V end lost 2 bases, the J end lost 0 bases, and 5 bases lay between the germline ends. The CDR3 is made up of 15 amino acids. DNA of the CDR3: TGTGCCAGCAGTTTATATGGCTCCTATAATTCACCCCTCCACTTT. Its protein product is CASSLYGSYNSPLHF.

This clonotype turned up a few times. The chain couples TRBV6-6 to TRBJ2-7; 9 bases agree with TRBD1. Germline CDR1 is MNHNY and CDR2 is SVGAGI (reference sequence). The CDR3 is 14 residues long. The V and J ends lost 7 bases and 3 bases, in that order; junction bases with no gene match: 7. This CDR3 is CASTSGQGFYEQYF. DNA for the CDR3: TGTGCCAGCACCTCGGGACAGGGTTTCTACGAGCAGTACTTC.

The sample holds many counts of this clonotype. The gene calls are TRBV20-1 and TRBJ2-7; the match to TRBD2 covers 7 bases. Germline loops: CDR1 DFQATT, CDR2 SNEGSKA (reference sequence). The ends lost 5 bases at V and 4 bases at J; junction bases unmatched: 17. This CDR3 region has 16 residues. The CDR3 loop is CSACSALGGLGYEQYF. CDR3 DNA sequence: TGCAGTGCTTGTTCCGCGCTCGGGGGGTTGGGGTACGAGCAGTACTTC.

J is TRBJ1-1 and V is TRBV20-1; possibly TRBD1 for D (5 bases). CDR1 DFQATT and CDR2 SNEGSKA come from the germline V gene (reference sequence). The CDR3 length is 15 residues. Between the trimmed V and J ends, which lost 0 bases and 1 base, there was a span of 12 bases. The CDR3 DNA is TGCAGTGCTAGAGAACCTGGACACCCGAACACTGAAGCTTTCTTT. Translating it yields CSAREPGHPNTEAFF.

This clonotype showed up many times. The CDR3 here is CASSLGAPGSEQFF. CDR3 DNA sequence: TGTGCCAGCAGCTTAGGAGCTCCGGGGAGTGAGCAGTTCTTC. The chain links TRBV11-1 to TRBJ2-1; possibly TRBD2 for D (5 bases). CDR3 length: 14 amino acids. The ends were cut back, 1 base at V and 9 bases at J, with 13 bases in the middle. Looked up from germline, CDR1 is SGHAT and CDR2 is FQDESV (reference sequence).

The chain is built from TRBV25-1 and TRBJ2-2; 9 bases match TRBD2. This CDR3 has 17 residues. The germline CDR1 and CDR2 sequences are MGHDK and SYGVNS. V trimming: 3 bases; J trimming: 7 bases; junction bases outside the gene matches: 12. The CDR3 is CASSEGRERGARGELFF. The CDR3 coding sequence is TGTGCCAGCAGTGAGGGCCGTGAGCGGGGGGCCCGCGGGGAGCTGTTTTTT. The whole variable domain, remainder taken from reference TRBV25-1 and TRBJ2-2, is EADIYQTPRYLVIGTGKKITLECSQTMGHDKMYWYQQDPGMELHLIHYSYGVNSTEKGDLSSESTVSRIRTEHFPLTLESARPSHTSQYLCASSEGRERGARGELFFGEGSRLTVL.

The rearrangement uses TRBV29-1 and TRBJ1-2; 7 nucleotides line up with TRBD1. Germline V CDR1 and CDR2: SQVTM, ANQGSEA. The CDR3 runs to 15 residues. Losses at the gene ends were 0 bases for V and 0 bases for J; bases not matched to a gene: 4. This CDR3 reads CSVEEDRRPNYGYTF. The DNA for the CDR3 is TGCAGCGTTGAAGAGGACAGGAGACCTAACTATGGCTACACCTTC.

Ten or more counts support this clonotype. This chain connects TRBV25-1 to TRBJ1-2; no firm D call. V was clipped by 1 base and J by 4 bases, with 4 bases between them. This CDR3 region has 12 residues. CDR1 is MGHDK, CDR2 SYGVNS, per germline. The CDR3 DNA sequence: TGTGCCAGCAGTGAATTTGTCTATGGCTACACCTTC. Protein sequence: CASSEFVYGYTF.

This clonotype has more than one count but fewer than ten. This chain connects TRBV24-1 to TRBJ2-2, with a possible D match to TRBD1 (5 bases). The CDR3 covers 14 residues. Germline assignment: CDR1 KGHDR and CDR2 SFDVKD. V was cut by 2 bases and J by 3 bases, with 6 bases left in between. The CDR3 bases are TGTGCCACCAGTGATTCCAGGGACACCGGGGAGCTGTTTTTT. Translation gives CATSDSRDTGELFF.

This clonotype was seen many times. The J gene is TRBJ1-5, the V gene TRBV28; D remains unclear. Trimming removed 6 bases at V and 0 bases at J, with 9 bases between. The CDR3 loop spans 14 amino acids. The germline CDR1 and CDR2 sequences are MDHEN and SYDVKM. The DNA for the CDR3 is TGTGCCAGCAGCCTAAGGCTTAGCAATCAGCCCCAGCATTTT. Amino acid sequence: CASSLRLSNQPQHF.

In its sample, this clonotype was seen a few times. The V and J genes are TRBV27 and TRBJ2-5; 10 bases align to TRBD2. V lost 0 bases, J lost 6 bases, and 7 bases stayed unmatched. Germline assignment: CDR1 MNHEY and CDR2 SMNVEV (reference sequence). CDR3 size: 16 residues. Written as DNA, the CDR3 is TGTGCCAGCAGTTTATCTGCTAGCGGGGGTAAAAAGACCCAGTACTTC. Residues: CASSLSASGGKKTQYF.

This chain connects TRBV5-1 to TRBJ2-2; TRBD1 matches at 8 bases. Germline assignment: CDR1 SGHRS and CDR2 YFSETQ. The CDR3 is 14 amino acids. Trimming removed 6 bases from V and 4 bases from J; junction bases left unmatched: 5. The CDR3: CASTRDRSTGELFF. Here the CDR3 DNA reads TGCGCCAGCACCAGGGACAGGAGCACCGGGGAGCTGTTTTTT.

At least ten counts were recorded for this clonotype. The rearrangement links TRBV28 to TRBJ1-1; the D is unclear. This CDR3 has 14 amino acids. Trimming stripped 1 base from V and 3 bases from J, with 9 bases between. Germline V gene data show CDR1 as MDHEN and CDR2 as SYDVKM. CDR3 amino acids: CASSLSYGYTEAFF. For the CDR3, the DNA is TGTGCCAGCAGTTTATCTTACGGCTACACTGAAGCTTTCTTT.

J is TRBJ2-1 and V is TRBV5-1; D is unresolved. Germline V lookup: CDR1 SGHRS, CDR2 YFSETQ. Trimming cost V 0 bases and J 9 bases, with 7 bases left between them. The CDR3 has 12 amino acids. This CDR3 is CASSLERSEQFF. In nucleotides, the CDR3 is TGCGCCAGCAGCTTGGAGCGCAGTGAGCAGTTCTTC.